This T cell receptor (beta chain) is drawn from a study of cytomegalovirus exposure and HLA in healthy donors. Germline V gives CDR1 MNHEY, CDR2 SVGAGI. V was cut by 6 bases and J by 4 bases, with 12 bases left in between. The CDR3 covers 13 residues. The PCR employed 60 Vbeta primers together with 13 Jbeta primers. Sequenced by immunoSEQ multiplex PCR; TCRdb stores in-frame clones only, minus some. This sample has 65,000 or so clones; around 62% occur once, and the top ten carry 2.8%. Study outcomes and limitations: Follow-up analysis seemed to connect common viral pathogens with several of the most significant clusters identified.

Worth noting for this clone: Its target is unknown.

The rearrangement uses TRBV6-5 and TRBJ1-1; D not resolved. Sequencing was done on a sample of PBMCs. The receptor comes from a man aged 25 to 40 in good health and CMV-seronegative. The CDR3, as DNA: TGTGCCAGCAGCGAGAGGAGTCTCACTGAAGCTTTCTTT. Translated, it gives CASSERSLTEAFF.